This T cell receptor (beta chain) was identified during a study of molecular identifiers for immune sequencing clone quantification. The germline V and J ends were trimmed by 7 bases and 0 bases, with 11 bases remaining between them. CDR1 and CDR2 from the germline V gene are MNHEY and SVGEGT. The CDR3 is 14 amino acids. TCRdb re-derived calls from the PCR reads in MiXCR, one entry per CDR3 protein. The repertoire holds hundreds of thousands of distinct CDR3 sequences, with roughly 25% as singletons. The receptor's source is a human donor in good health. Some libraries in this study had Jurkat cell RNA spiked in. The genes are TRBV6-2 or TRBV6-3 and TRBJ2-3, with D uncertain. What was sequenced was naive CD8+ T cells from blood, with Jurkat cell RNA spiked in. Subset in this sample: FACS-sorted CD8+CD4-CCR7+CD45RA+ naive T cells. CDR3: CASNPIGSTDTQYF. The CDR3 DNA reads as TGTGCCAGCAACCCTATTGGGAGCACAGATACGCAGTATTTT.